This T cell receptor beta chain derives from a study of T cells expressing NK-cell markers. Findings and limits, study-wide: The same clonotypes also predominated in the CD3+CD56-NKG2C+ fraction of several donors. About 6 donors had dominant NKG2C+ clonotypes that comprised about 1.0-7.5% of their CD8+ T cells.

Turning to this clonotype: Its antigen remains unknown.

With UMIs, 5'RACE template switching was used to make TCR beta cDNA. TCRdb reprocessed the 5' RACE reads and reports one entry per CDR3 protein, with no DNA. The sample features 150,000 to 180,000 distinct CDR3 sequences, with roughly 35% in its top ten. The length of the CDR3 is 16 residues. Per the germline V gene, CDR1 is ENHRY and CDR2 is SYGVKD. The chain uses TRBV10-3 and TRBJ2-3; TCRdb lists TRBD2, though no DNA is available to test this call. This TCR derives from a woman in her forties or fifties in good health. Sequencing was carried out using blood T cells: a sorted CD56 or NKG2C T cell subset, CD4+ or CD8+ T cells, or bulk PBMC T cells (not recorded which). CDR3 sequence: CAISESRLADTDTQYF.